This TCR beta chain was observed in a study of blood T cells in healthy people across ages. Study background: Template switching retrieved approximately one barcoded beta molecule for each two T cells.

The use of a sample-barcoded 5' primer and a J-beta primer mix characterized a second PCR of roughly 6 to 11 cycles. TCRdb processed the 5' RACE reads anew with MiXCR; each CDR3 protein has one entry. The profile covers around 800,000 distinct CDR3 sequences, with 46% appearing a single time and 15% to 20% taken by the ten largest. CDR1 is MGHRA, CDR2 YSYEKL, per germline. The CDR3 loop spans 16 amino acids. Trimming removed 0 bases from V and 7 bases from J, with 16 bases in between. The sequence derives from an elderly man in good health. Sequenced sample: blood. The rearrangement uses TRBV4-1 and TRBJ2-1; TRBD2 is a possible D gene (5 bases). CDR3 bases: TGCGCCAGCAGCCAAGAAGCCCGCGGGCGGTCAAATGAGCAGTTCTTC. This encodes CASSQEARGRSNEQFF.